Presented here are 4 T cell receptor beta chains from one specimen sequenced in a study of shared clonotypes between healthy human individuals. Profiled with immunoSEQ multiplex PCR; TCRdb holds only in-frame clones, not every one. This repertoire shows approximately 2.5 million clones, more than 80% found once; its top ten account for more than 0.12%. The specimen was naive CD4+ T cells sorted from blood. The subset denotes: CD45RA+ positively selected. The source of these receptors is a man aged 18 to 30 in good health.

The chain is built from TRBV5-1 and TRBJ2-1, with 12 bases lining up with TRBD2. Germline trimming cut 4 bases from V and 10 bases from J; bases unmatched to any gene: 6. This CDR3 contains 14 residues. The germline V gene encodes CDR1 SGHRS and CDR2 YFSETQ. The chain's CDR3 is CASSAGLAGGEQFF. DNA for the CDR3: TGCGCCAGCAGCGCGGGACTAGCGGGCGGCGAGCAGTTCTTC.

V is TRBV4-1 and J is TRBJ1-6; no reliable D call. The CDR3 has 19 amino acids. Trimming shortened V by 0 bases and J by 4 bases, and 19 bases separated the two germline ends. The germline V gene has CDR1 MGHRA and CDR2 YSYEKL. The DNA of the CDR3 is TGCGCCAGCAGCCAAGAAGGGCCGTCGGGTAGGGCTTATAATTCACCCCTCCACTTT. It codes for CASSQEGPSGRAYNSPLHF.

The rearrangement joins TRBV18 to TRBJ1-1; 9 bases fit TRBD1. After removal of 4 bases from V and 5 bases from J, the junction contained 14 bases not matched to a gene. The CDR3 extends over 17 amino acids. Germline lookup yields CDR1 KGHSH and CDR2 LQKENI. The chain's CDR3 is CASSQTGTGLEGTEAFF. The CDR3 bases are TGTGCCAGCTCACAAACCGGGACAGGGTTGGAGGGGACTGAAGCTTTCTTT.

The chain links TRBV5-4 to TRBJ2-3; tentative D call: TRBD1 (8 bases). Germline V gene sequence: CDR1 SGHNT, CDR2 YYREEE (reference sequence). Between the trimmed V and J ends, which lost 1 base and 3 bases, there was a span of 15 bases. CDR3 length: 16 residues. The CDR3 DNA sequence: TGTGCCAGCAGCTTGACAGGGGGGGGAATAACAGATACGCAGTATTTT. Translation: CASSLTGGGITDTQYF.